The clone carrying this TCR beta chain came up a few times. Its cognate antigen is unknown. Only in-frame clones appear in the TCRdb table, and some are missing; sequencing was by immunoSEQ multiplex PCR. Seen here are 55,000 to 80,000 clones, 84% observed once, and the top ten hold 21%. This entry comes from a study of T cell responses to AZD1222 COVID-19 vaccine. Study summary: Second-dose intervals near 4 or 12 weeks were combined. General observations from the study: The study identified only five or six AZD1222 recipients as seropositive at baseline.

The ends were cut back, 1 base at V and 6 bases at J, with 22 bases in the middle. In germline, CDR1 is LGHNA, CDR2 YNFKEQ. This CDR3 has 18 residues. V is TRBV4-2 and J is TRBJ1-5, with D possibly being TRBD1 (6 bases). The material was peripheral blood, obtained on day 0 of AZD1222 vaccination. The clonotype originates from an adult in good health. CDR3 sequence: CASSQGGGGRSWSQPQHF. In DNA, the CDR3 is TGTGCCAGCAGCCAAGGAGGGGGGGGTCGGTCTTGGAGTCAGCCCCAGCATTTT.